This T cell receptor (beta chain) was retrieved from a study of human CD4 T cells and Enterobacteriaceae (TCRdb year 2020). Summary of the overall study and its limitations: In ex vivo samples, clonotypes with broad cross-reactivity seemed more expanded than specific clonotypes, as 11 of 19 and about 65% of the roughly 35 fell within the top 5%. Reactivity of ex vivo clonotypes was inferred only by matching nucleotide sequences to CFSE-low cultures from the same donors.

Memory CD4+ T cells, defined as all CD4+ cells except CD45RA+CCR7+CD95- naive cells, were FACS-sorted on a FACSAria III to over 95% purity. Blood from healthy donors was obtained from blood donation centers in Switzerland. Positive selection with CD4 and CD14 magnetic microbeads was used to enrich total CD4+ T cells and monocytes. CD8+, CD14+, CD16+, CD56+, CD19+ and CD25-bright cells were excluded before sorting. In a couple of blood donors, total memory CD4+ T cells were sequenced directly ex vivo to assess in vivo expansion of bacteria-reactive clonotypes. Isolation of peripheral blood mononuclear cells from donor blood was performed with Ficoll-Paque Plus. Ex vivo total memory CD4+ samples were sequenced at deep level, with detection sensitivity of one cell in 200,000. Genomic DNA was extracted from cell pellets with the QIAamp DNA Micro Kit, and its quantity and purity were checked by spectrophotometry. Amplification of TCR Vbeta CDR3 regions was performed with the immunoSEQ multiplex PCR assay. Amplicons were sequenced on the Illumina HiSeq platform. The retrieved sequences were 87 nucleotides long and included the CDR3 region. As for the original processing: Each unique productive TCR Vbeta nucleotide sequence counted as a clonotype and was quantified by productive template frequency from ImmunoSEQ Analyzer V3.0. Expanded clonotypes were defined using a threshold set at the top 5th percentile of each repertoire ranked by frequency. Repertoire overlap was computed as Chao-Jaccard with the R package fossil and visualized by nonmetric multidimensional scaling with the R package MASS. In its TCRdb copy, this immuneACCESS table keeps in-frame sequences only and misses some clones. Where compared with another copy, unresolved V genes explain less than half of these, and the others have no known cause. V and J calls and clone size are given by that table; D and trimming were obtained from the DNA. Here the sample has under 35,000 clones; roughly four fifths occur a single time. The ten most abundant clones make up over 1.5% of the sample.

Note on this clone: Its specific antigen is unknown. Per-nucleotide qualities are absent, and no much larger clonotype sits a single base away.

Relative to germline, V is missing 4 bases and J is missing 8 bases, with 6 bases of the junction outside any gene match. The germline V gene gives CDR1 as SGHDT and CDR2 as YYEEEE. The CDR3, from cysteine to phenylalanine, totals 15 residues. Only the CDR3 DNA is retained, 45 bases long and in frame from the first base. The chain uses TRBV5-6 and TRBJ2-3, and 14 junctional nucleotides match TRBD2. The origin of this receptor is a human donor in good health. The specimen was memory CD4+ T cells from blood. The sample's cell subset or site label is to be understood as: total memory CD4 T cells sorted directly ex vivo, unstimulated. The CDR3 sequence is CASSPGLAGEGTQYF. The nucleotide sequence is given as TGTGCCAGCAGCCCGGGACTAGCGGGAGAGGGTACGCAGTATTTT.